A single T cell receptor beta chain is shown here with its context. Its antigen is currently unknown. The CDR3 spans 17 residues. Germline V CDR1 and CDR2: SGHNT, YENEEA. Trimming stripped 5 bases from V and 0 bases from J, with 17 bases between. The primer mix had 60 Vbeta and 13 Jbeta primers. Assay used: immunoSEQ multiplex PCR; TCRdb lists only in-frame clones, some missing. The table has around 150,000 clones, 70% to 85% seen once; the top ten hold approximately 3.7%. The data are from a study of cytomegalovirus exposure and HLA in healthy donors. Whole-study findings and limits: Later findings reportedly placed an Asian-associated ancestry cluster below the approximately 630-donor mean for N-insertions. The authors later found most CMV-associated TCR beta chains appeared HLA-restricted.

This receptor was taken from a young man in good health and CMV-seropositive. The sequenced sample was PBMCs. The chain links TRBV11-3 to TRBJ2-1, with a possible D match to TRBD1 (6 bases). CDR3 bases: TGTGCCAGCAGCCCTGTTGCCACAGGGAGCTCCTACAATGAGCAGTTCTTC. This encodes CASSPVATGSSYNEQFF.